This T cell receptor (beta chain) stems from a study of identical twins. This clonotype has at least ten counts. Its antigen remains unknown. Via MiXCR, TCRdb re-called the 5' RACE reads, giving one row per CDR3 protein. This table has more than 600,000 distinct CDR3 sequences, 15% to 20% appearing once. Findings of the study overall: Abundant beta clonotypes from cord blood had fewer insertions, unlike memory repertoires, which showed none.

V shed 3 bases and J 0 bases; nucleotides not matched to a gene: 6. Germline V gene data show CDR1 as SGHRS and CDR2 as YFSETQ. This CDR3 spans 16 amino acids. This sample also belongs to another study, concerning T cells expressing NK-cell markers. According to that study: In sorted CD3+CD56+NKG2C+, CD3+CD56+NKG2C- and CD3+CD56-NKG2C+ T cells, TCR beta repertoires were obtained. It remained uncertain whether the expanded NKG2C+ T cell clones were specific for HCMV antigens.

The TCR was taken from a young woman in good health. What was sequenced was PBMCs. The chain recombines TRBV5-1 with TRBJ2-1; 7 nucleotides agree with TRBD2. The CDR3 sequence is CASSSSAGSSYNEQFF. The CDR3 nucleotides are TGCGCCAGCAGCTCCTCAGCGGGGAGCTCCTACAATGAGCAGTTCTTC.